The following is a T cell receptor (beta chain) sequence with its context. This clonotype has more than one count but fewer than ten. It lacks a known antigen. No base qualities exist here, and no much larger clone lies one base off it. The run used an Illumina NovaSeq 6000. Using 5'RACE with constant-segment primers, TCRalpha and TCRbeta cDNA libraries were constructed, with sample barcodes and unique molecular identifiers added in the process. Trizol reagent was used to extract RNA from every sample. The libraries were amplified in two PCR steps, and the second step added a second sample barcode and Illumina TruSeq adapters. Sequencing of libraries was performed on an Illumina NovaSeq with 2 x 150 bp paired-end reads. The authors' analysis ran thus. Demultiplexing of reads and collapsing into UMI-guided consensus sequences were performed with migec v1.2.7. Using mixcr v2.1.11, UMI consensuses were aligned to TRA and TRB V and J templates and then assembled into clonotypes. A clonotype was counted as expanded or contracted only if both edgeR and NoisET called the change significant, with noise models trained on biological replicates. For edgeR calls, a false discovery rate-adjusted p below 0.01 and a log2 fold-change threshold of 1 were applied. PCA with hierarchical clustering of max-normalized trajectories of the 1000 most abundant clonotypes was used as exploratory dynamics analysis. Separately sequenced CD4+ and CD8+ repertoires were used to assign a CD4 or CD8 phenotype to each responding clone. Using fastp trimming at Q25 and MiXCR clonotype assembly, TCRdb reanalyzed the public sequencing data and kept in-frame beta chains. Each CDR3 protein appears once, grouped with its most common genes and DNA. TCRdb's processing, not the authors', yielded these V and J calls. Within this sample are a few hundred thousand distinct CDR3 sequences, with just under 20% of them counted one time only. The biggest ten clones account for roughly 21% of the sample.

Ficoll-Paque density gradient centrifugation was the method used to isolate PBMCs. CDR1 is given as LNHDA and CDR2 as SQIVND, both from the germline V gene (reference sequence). Counted from cysteine to phenylalanine, this CDR3 has 17 amino acids. The only DNA kept is the CDR3, 51 bases in frame from the first base. Unmatched junction bases come to 7, with V trimmed by 1 base and J by 2 bases. This sample was taken from a study of T-cell memory formation after mild COVID-19 (TCRdb year 2021). Regarding the complete study: TCR sequence clusters from the two donors were found to be largely donor specific. In a couple of donors, T-cell clones that expanded and contracted after mild COVID-19 were followed by sequencing TCRalpha and TCRbeta repertoires longitudinally. Two young, previously healthy adult volunteers, one female and one male, were included in the cohort.

Here is what the overall study found, with its caveats: Some responding clones were found in pre-infection memory, which suggests that pre-existing cross-reactive memory T cells took part in the SARS-CoV-2 response. Only two mild cases were covered by the study, and larger cohorts that include severe cases with pre-infection samples were considered necessary. The second-wave clones that peaked on day 37 were not confirmed to be SARS-CoV-2 specific. Clones that contracted from day 15 to 85 showed balanced CD4/CD8 phenotypes, whereas a second wave of clones that expanded from day 15 to 37 leaned towards CD4+. Contracting CD4+ clones were located mainly in the CM and EM memory subsets, whereas CD8+ clones were found to be enriched in EMRA.

The chain couples TRBV19 to TRBJ2-4, and TRBD1 matches 8 of the central bases. The receptor was derived from a young man who had mild COVID-19 (a few samples of this study predate the infection). The sample titles of this study are shuffled in the database, so cell type and time point are left out; the donor was told from shared clones. The sequenced sample was PBMCs or a T cell subset sorted from them (not recorded which). The nucleotides are TGTGCCAGTAGTATAGTTAGGGCAGGGGGCACCAAAAACATTCAGTACTTC. Its translation is CASSIVRAGGTKNIQYF. The entire variable domain, with the stretches around the CDR3 drawn from the reference TRBV19 and TRBJ2-4 proteins, is DGGITQSPKYLFRKEGQNVTLSCEQNLNHDAMYWYRQDPGQGLRLIYYSQIVNDFQKGDIAEGYSVSREKKESFPLTVTSAQKNPTAFYLCASSIVRAGGTKNIQYFGAGTRLSVL.